One and the same sample provided the 7 T cell receptor beta chains below, sequenced in a study of T-cell reconstitution after alpha-beta-depleted transplantation in children. As it was prepared, the TCRbeta library received unique molecular identifiers. In TCRdb, the PCR reads were re-called with MiXCR into one record per CDR3 protein. The sample lists roughly 300,000 distinct CDR3 sequences, under 14% occurring once. The source material was peripheral blood, sampled 180 days after TCRalphabeta/CD19-depleted stem cell transplant. The receptors were gathered from a male patient aged 2 to 9 who had a stem cell transplant for chronic granulomatous disease, so the T cells may come from the graft donor.

Many counts were recorded for this clonotype. This chain joins TRBV10-2 and TRBJ2-4; 7 bases are a match to TRBD2. The ends lost 4 bases at V and 3 bases at J; junction bases unmatched: 0. CDR1 is WSHSY and CDR2 is SAAADI in the germline V gene. The CDR3 has 13 residues. The CDR3 DNA reads TGCGCCAGCAGTGTAGCGGGCAAAAACATTCAGTACTTC. Its protein product is CASSVAGKNIQYF.

This clonotype has only a few counts. V usage is TRBV27 and J usage is TRBJ2-7, with D possibly TRBD2 on 5 matching bases. The CDR3 is 15 amino acids. Trimming left V 5 bases short and J 2 bases short, with 16 bases between. Looked up from germline, CDR1 is MNHEY and CDR2 is SMNVEV (reference sequence). As DNA, the CDR3 is TGTGCCAGCAGTAGAACCGGGATCCTTCCCTACGAGCAGTACTTC. Its protein product is CASSRTGILPYEQYF.

The table lists this clonotype with many counts. This sequence joins TRBV12-3 or TRBV12-4 and TRBJ2-5; 10 bases align to TRBD2. The CDR3 runs to 16 residues. With V trimmed by 1 base and J by 5 bases, 7 bases remained unmatched. The CDR3 region is CASSLVLAGGVETQYF. CDR3 sequence (DNA): TGTGCCAGCAGTTTAGTCTTAGCGGGAGGCGTGGAGACCCAGTACTTC.

This clonotype was recorded at least ten times. The rearrangement joins TRBV7-9 to TRBJ1-2; D gene ambiguous. Germline values: CDR1 SEHNR, CDR2 FQNEAQ (reference sequence). This CDR3 spans 15 amino acids. Trimming pared 1 base from V and 12 bases from J, leaving 21 bases between. The CDR3 nucleotides read TGTGCCAGCAGCTTAGACGAATCTTGGACCGAAGGGAACACCTTC. It is translated as CASSLDESWTEGNTF. The full variable domain, in which reference TRBV7-9 and TRBJ1-2 provide the parts outside the CDR3, is DTGVSQNPRHKITKRGQNVTFRCDPISEHNRLYWYRQTLGQGPEFLTYFQNEAQLEKSRLLSDRFSAERPKGSFSTLEIQRTEQGDSAMYLCASSLDESWTEGNTFGSGTRLTVV.

The chain combines TRBV7-9 with TRBJ2-1; no clear D gene. The V and J ends lost 3 bases and 12 bases respectively, with 12 bases between them. The CDR3 length is 12 residues. The germline V gene has CDR1 SEHNR and CDR2 FQNEAQ (reference sequence). The CDR3 nucleotides read TGTGCCAGCAGCTTCGTCGTTATTGGGCAGTTCTTC. It yields the protein CASSFVVIGQFF. The whole variable domain, filled in from reference TRBV7-9 and TRBJ2-1, reads DTGVSQNPRHKITKRGQNVTFRCDPISEHNRLYWYRQTLGQGPEFLTYFQNEAQLEKSRLLSDRFSAERPKGSFSTLEIQRTEQGDSAMYLCASSFVVIGQFFGPGTRLTVL.

This clonotype was seen repeatedly, ten times or more. The chain recombines TRBV20-1 with TRBJ1-5; 8 bases align to TRBD1. The CDR3 is made up of 16 amino acids. Germline V gene data show CDR1 as DFQATT and CDR2 as SNEGSKA (reference sequence). V lost 6 bases, J lost 0 bases, and 10 bases stayed unmatched. The CDR3 DNA reads TGCAGTGCCCGACGCCAGGGGGCGGTTAGCAATCAGCCCCAGCATTTT. As protein: CSARRQGAVSNQPQHF.

This clonotype was detected many times. The chain employs TRBV28 and TRBJ2-7, with 8 bases fitting TRBD1. This CDR3 region has 14 residues. With V trimmed by 3 bases and J by 5 bases, 6 bases remained unmatched. The germline V gene encodes CDR1 MDHEN and CDR2 SYDVKM. This CDR3 is CASSFFDRGHEQYF. In nucleotides, the CDR3 is TGTGCCAGCAGTTTCTTCGACAGGGGTCACGAGCAGTACTTC.